The 6 T cell receptor beta chains below all came from one sample that was sequenced in a study of cytotoxic CD8 clonotypes in ibrutinib-treated CLL. Only in-frame clones appear in the TCRdb table, and some are missing; sequencing was by immunoSEQ multiplex PCR. The sample holds about 29,000 clones; almost 85% are singletons and the top ten take about 8%. The sequenced sample was PBMCs, obtained after 24 months of ibrutinib treatment. Receptors were obtained from a human donor with chronic lymphocytic leukemia.

The chain carries TRBV2 and TRBJ1-4, with a tentative D call TRBD1 (5 bases). The CDR3 has 13 amino acids. From germline, CDR1 is SNHLY and CDR2 FYNNEI. Trimming pared 6 bases from V and 4 bases from J, leaving 9 bases between. The CDR3 region has the DNA TGTGCCAGCAGACAGGACATTAATGAAAAACTGTTTTTT. The encoded protein is CASRQDINEKLFF.

The V call is TRBV2, the J call TRBJ2-7; D may be TRBD2 (5 bases). Germline V gene lookup returns CDR1 SNHLY and CDR2 FYNNEI. The CDR3 contains 14 residues. V lost 5 bases and J lost 0, with 11 bases in between. The chain's CDR3 is CASSLDSSSYEQYF. As DNA, the CDR3 is TGTGCCAGCAGTCTGGACTCGAGCTCCTACGAGCAGTACTTC.

The chain uses TRBV6-1 and TRBJ2-3; 9 bases match TRBD1. V dropped 6 bases and J dropped 6; count of bases not matched to a gene: 7. The CDR3 consists of 14 residues. Germline V gene data show CDR1 as MNHNS and CDR2 as SASEGT. In DNA, the CDR3 is TGTGCCAGCAGGACAGGGGGGGAATTGGATACGCAGTATTTT. Protein product: CASRTGGELDTQYF.

V usage is TRBV7-8 and J usage is TRBJ1-2, with D uncertain. The germline V and J ends were trimmed by 5 bases and 2 bases, with 9 bases remaining between them. This CDR3 contains 13 residues. Per germline, CDR1 SGHVS and CDR2 FQNEAQ. The CDR3 loop reads CASSPAPNYGYTF. The DNA for the CDR3 is TGTGCCAGCAGCCCAGCCCCCAACTATGGCTACACCTTC. The complete variable domain, with remaining parts taken from reference TRBV7-8 and TRBJ1-2, reads GAGVSQSPRYKVAKRGQDVALRCDPISGHVSLFWYQQALGQGPEFLTYFQNEAQLDKSGLPSDRFFAERPEGSVSTLKIQRTQQEDSAVYLCASSPAPNYGYTFGSGTRLTVV.

The chain carries TRBV6-5 and TRBJ2-5; D possibly corresponds to TRBD2 (6 bases). CDR1 and CDR2 (germline): MNHEY, SVGAGI. This CDR3 contains 14 residues. V was shortened by 4 bases and J by 0 bases, with 9 bases between the two germline ends. The CDR3 is CASSSGGYQETQYF. The DNA of the CDR3 is TGTGCCAGCAGTTCCGGGGGTTACCAAGAGACCCAGTACTTC.

J is TRBJ2-7 and V is TRBV30, with D perhaps TRBD1 or TRBD2 (5 bases each). The CDR3 consists of 13 residues. Trimming stripped 2 bases from V and 5 bases from J, with 13 bases between. The V gene's germline CDR1 is GTSNPN and CDR2 SVGIG (reference sequence). The CDR3 loop is CAWSRGEQDEQYF. CDR3 nucleotide sequence: TGTGCCTGGAGTAGAGGGGAGCAGGACGAGCAGTACTTC.